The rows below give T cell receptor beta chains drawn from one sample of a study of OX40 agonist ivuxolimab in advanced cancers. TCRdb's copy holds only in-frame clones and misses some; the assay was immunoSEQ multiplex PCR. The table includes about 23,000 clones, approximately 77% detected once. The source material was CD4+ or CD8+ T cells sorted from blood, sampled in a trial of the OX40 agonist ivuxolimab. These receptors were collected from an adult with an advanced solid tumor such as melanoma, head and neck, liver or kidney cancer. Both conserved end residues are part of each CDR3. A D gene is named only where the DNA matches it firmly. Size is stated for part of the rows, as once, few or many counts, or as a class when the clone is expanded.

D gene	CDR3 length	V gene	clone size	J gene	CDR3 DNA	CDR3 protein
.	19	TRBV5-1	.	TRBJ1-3	TGCGCCAGCAGCTTGGGACTGAACGGGCTTACTCGGGTTGGAAACACCATATATTTT	CASSLGLNGLTRVGNTIYF
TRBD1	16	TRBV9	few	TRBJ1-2	TGTGCCAGCAGCGTAACCCCCGCAGGACAGGGCAATGGCTACACCTTC	CASSVTPAGQGNGYTF
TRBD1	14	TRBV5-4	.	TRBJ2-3	TGTGCCAGCAGCTTGCAGGGGGCCACAGATACGCAGTATTTT	CASSLQGATDTQYF
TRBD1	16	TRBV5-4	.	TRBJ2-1	TGTGCCAGCAGCAGTCCCGGGACAGGGGCTTACAATGAGCAGTTCTTC	CASSSPGTGAYNEQFF
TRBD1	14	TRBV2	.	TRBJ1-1	TGTGCCAGCAGTGAACTGGGACAGGAAGGGGAAGCTTTCTTT	CASSELGQEGEAFF
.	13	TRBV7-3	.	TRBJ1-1	TGTGCCAGCAGCTTCCAGGGGAACACTGAAGCTTTCTTT	CASSFQGNTEAFF
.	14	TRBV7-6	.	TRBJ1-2	TGTGCCAGCAGCCCGGGCCTAGCTAACTATGGCTACACCTTC	CASSPGLANYGYTF
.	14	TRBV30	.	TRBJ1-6	TGTGCCTGGAGGGCAGCGACCGCCAATTCACCCCTCCACTTT	CAWRAATANSPLHF
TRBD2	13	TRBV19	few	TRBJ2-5	TGTGCCAGTAGCGGACTAGGTCAAGAGACCCAGTACTTC	CASSGLGQETQYF
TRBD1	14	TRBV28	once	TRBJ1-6	TGTGCCAGCGGAAGAACAGGGGGGAATTCACCCCTCCACTTT	CASGRTGGNSPLHF
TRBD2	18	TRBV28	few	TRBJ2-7	TGTGCCAGCAGTTTACCTAGTGCTAGCGGGAGTGGGGTCTACGAGCAGTACTTC	CASSLPSASGSGVYEQYF
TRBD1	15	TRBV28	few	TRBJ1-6	TGTGCCAGCAGTTTGCGGCAGGGGGATAATTCACCCCTCCACTTT	CASSLRQGDNSPLHF
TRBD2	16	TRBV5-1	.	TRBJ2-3	TGCGCCAGCAGCTCGACTAGCGGGGGGCGCACAGATACGCAGTATTTT	CASSSTSGGRTDTQYF
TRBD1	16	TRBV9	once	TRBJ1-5	TGTGCCAGCAGCGAGGGTGCGGGCAGGGGGCTTCAGCCCCAGCATTTT	CASSEGAGRGLQPQHF
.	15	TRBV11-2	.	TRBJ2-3	TGTGCCAGCAGCCGGGACGGAGCTAGCACAGATACGCAGTATTTT	CASSRDGASTDTQYF
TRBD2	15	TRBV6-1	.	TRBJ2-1	TGTGCCAGCAGGGGGACTAGCGGTATCTACAATGAGCAGTTCTTC	CASRGTSGIYNEQFF
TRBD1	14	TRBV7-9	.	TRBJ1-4	TGTGCCAGCAGCTTCCAGGGGGTTAATGAAAAACTGTTTTTT	CASSFQGVNEKLFF
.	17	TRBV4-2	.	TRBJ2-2	TGTGCCAGCAGTACATTTGGGAGATCGGGACGTACCGGGGAGCTGTTTTTT	CASSTFGRSGRTGELFF
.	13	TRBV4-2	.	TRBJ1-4	TGTGCCAGCAGCCAAGGCCTAGGGGAAAAACTGTTTTTT	CASSQGLGEKLFF
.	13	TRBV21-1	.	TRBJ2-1	TGTGCCAGCAGCAAAGGACCCGCGGATGAGCAGTTCTTC	CASSKGPADEQFF
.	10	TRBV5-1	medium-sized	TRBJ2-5	TGCGCCAGCAGGGAAGAGACCCAGTACTTC	CASREETQYF
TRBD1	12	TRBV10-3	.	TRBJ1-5	TGTGCCATCGGGACAGACAATCAGCCCCAGCATTTT	CAIGTDNQPQHF
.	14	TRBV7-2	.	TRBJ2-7	TGTGCCAGCAGCTTAGTGGCTGGAGCCTACGAGCAGTACTTC	CASSLVAGAYEQYF
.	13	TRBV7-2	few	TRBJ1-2	TGTGCCAGCAGCTCACAGATTAACTATGGCTACACCTTC	CASSSQINYGYTF
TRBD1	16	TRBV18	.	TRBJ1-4	TGTGCCAGCTCACGGGGGACAGGGTCAACTAATGAAAAACTGTTTTTT	CASSRGTGSTNEKLFF
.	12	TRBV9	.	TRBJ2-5	TGTGCCAGCAGCTTCGAGGGCGAGACCCAGTACTTC	CASSFEGETQYF
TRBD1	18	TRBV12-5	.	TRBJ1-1	TGTGCTAGTGGTTTGGTACTTTTTGGACAGGGTCGGAGGACTGAAGCTTTCTTT	CASGLVLFGQGRRTEAFF
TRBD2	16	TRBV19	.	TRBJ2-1	TGTGCCAGTAGTAGCCCGGGACTAGCGGGAGGGCCGGTTCAGTTCTTC	CASSSPGLAGGPVQFF
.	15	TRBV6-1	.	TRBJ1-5	TGTGCCAGCAGTGAATTGGGGGGGCTTTATCAGCCCCAGCATTTT	CASSELGGLYQPQHF
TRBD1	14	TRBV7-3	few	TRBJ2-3	TGTGCCAGCGCTGAACAGGGGATTGGGGATACGCAGTATTTT	CASAEQGIGDTQYF
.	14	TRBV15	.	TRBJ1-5	TGTGCCACCGGTAGGGCAGGGAGCAATCAGCCCCAGCATTTT	CATGRAGSNQPQHF
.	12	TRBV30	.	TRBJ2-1	TGTGCCTGGAGTGTTCAGGGGAATGAGCAGTTCTTC	CAWSVQGNEQFF
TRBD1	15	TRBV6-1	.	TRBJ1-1	TGTGCCAGCAGTGAAGCAGGCAGGGGGCATACTGAAGCTTTCTTT	CASSEAGRGHTEAFF
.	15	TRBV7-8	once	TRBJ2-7	TGTGCCAGCAGCTCAGGAATTCTCGACTCCTACGAGCAGTACTTC	CASSSGILDSYEQYF
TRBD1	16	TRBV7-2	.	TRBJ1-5	TGTGCCAGCAGCTTAGGGACAGGGGCCTTCAATCAGCCCCAGCATTTT	CASSLGTGAFNQPQHF
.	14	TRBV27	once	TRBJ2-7	TGTGCCAGCAGTTTGTACCCAAAGTACGGCGAGCAGTACTTC	CASSLYPKYGEQYF
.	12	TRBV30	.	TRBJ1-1	TGTGCCTGGAGTGTACTGGACACTGAAGCTTTCTTT	CAWSVLDTEAFF